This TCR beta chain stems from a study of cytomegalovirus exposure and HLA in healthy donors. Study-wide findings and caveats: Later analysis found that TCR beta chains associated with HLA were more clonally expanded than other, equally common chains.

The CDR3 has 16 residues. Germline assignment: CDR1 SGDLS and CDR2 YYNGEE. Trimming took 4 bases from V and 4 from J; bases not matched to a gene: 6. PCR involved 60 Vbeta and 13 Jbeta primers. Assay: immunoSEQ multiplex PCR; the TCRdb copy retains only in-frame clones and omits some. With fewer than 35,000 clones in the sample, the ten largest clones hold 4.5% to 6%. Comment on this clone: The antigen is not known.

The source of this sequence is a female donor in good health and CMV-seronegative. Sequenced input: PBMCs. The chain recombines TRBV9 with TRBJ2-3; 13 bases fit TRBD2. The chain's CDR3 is CASSHSTSGGADTQYF. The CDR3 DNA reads TGTGCCAGCAGCCACTCTACTAGCGGGGGGGCAGATACGCAGTATTTT.